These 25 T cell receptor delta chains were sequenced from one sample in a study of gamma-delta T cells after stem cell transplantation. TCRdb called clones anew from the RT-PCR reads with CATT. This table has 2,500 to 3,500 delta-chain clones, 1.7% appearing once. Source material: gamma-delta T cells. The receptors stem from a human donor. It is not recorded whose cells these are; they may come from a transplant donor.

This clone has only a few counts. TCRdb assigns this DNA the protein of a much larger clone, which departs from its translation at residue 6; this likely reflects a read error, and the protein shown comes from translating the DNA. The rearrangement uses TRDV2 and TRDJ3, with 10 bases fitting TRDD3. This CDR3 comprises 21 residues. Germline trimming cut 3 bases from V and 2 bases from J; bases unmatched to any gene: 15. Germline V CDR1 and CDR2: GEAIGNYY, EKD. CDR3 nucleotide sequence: TGTGCCTGTGACTCCGCAGAGGGGGATACGCGACCCACCTGGGACACCCGACAGATGTTTTTC. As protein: CACDSAEGDTRPTWDTRQMFF.

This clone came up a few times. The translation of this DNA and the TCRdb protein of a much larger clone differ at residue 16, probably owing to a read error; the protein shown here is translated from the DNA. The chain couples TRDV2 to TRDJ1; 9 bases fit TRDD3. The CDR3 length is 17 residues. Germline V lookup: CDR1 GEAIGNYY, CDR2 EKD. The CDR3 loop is CACDAVTGGGYTDKLTF. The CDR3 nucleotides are TGTGCCTGTGACGCCGTGACTGGGGGAGGGTACACCGATAAACTCACCTTT.

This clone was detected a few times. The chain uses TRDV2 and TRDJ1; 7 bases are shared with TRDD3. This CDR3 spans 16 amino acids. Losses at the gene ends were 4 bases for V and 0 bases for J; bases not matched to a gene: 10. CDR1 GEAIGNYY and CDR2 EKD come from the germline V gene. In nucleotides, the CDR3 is TGTGCCTGTGATACCGTACTGGGGATCCACACCGATAAACTCATCTTT. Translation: CACDTVLGIHTDKLIF.

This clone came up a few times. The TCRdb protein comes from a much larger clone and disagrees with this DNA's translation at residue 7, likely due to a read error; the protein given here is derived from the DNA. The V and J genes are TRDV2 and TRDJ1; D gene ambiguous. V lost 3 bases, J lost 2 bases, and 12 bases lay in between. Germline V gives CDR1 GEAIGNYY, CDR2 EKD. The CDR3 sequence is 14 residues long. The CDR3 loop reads CACDLTWRTDKLIF. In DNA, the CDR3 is TGTGCCTGTGACCTGACTTGGAGGACCGATAAACTCATCTTT.

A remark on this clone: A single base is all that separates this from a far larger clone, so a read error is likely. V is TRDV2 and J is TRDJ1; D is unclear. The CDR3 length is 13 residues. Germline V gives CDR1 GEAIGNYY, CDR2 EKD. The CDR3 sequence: CACDAISADKLTF. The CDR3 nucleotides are TGTGCCTGTGACGCCATCTCAGCCGATAAACTCACCTTT.

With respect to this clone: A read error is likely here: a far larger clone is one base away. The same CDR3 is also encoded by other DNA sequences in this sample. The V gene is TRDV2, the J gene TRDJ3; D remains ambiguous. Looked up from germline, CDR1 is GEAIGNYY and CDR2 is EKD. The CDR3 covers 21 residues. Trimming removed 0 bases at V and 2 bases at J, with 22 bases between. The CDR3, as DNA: TGTGCCTGTGACACCGCGGAGAGAGGGAGGGACAACCCCTGGGACACCCGACAGATGTTTTTC. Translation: CACDTAERGRDNPWDTRQMFF.

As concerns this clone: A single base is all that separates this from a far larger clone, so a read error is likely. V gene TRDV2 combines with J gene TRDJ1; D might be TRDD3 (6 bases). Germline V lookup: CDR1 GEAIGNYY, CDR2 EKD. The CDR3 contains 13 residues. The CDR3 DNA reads TGTGCCTGTGACGCCTGGGGTGCCGATAAACCCATCTTT. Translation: CACDAWGADKPIF.

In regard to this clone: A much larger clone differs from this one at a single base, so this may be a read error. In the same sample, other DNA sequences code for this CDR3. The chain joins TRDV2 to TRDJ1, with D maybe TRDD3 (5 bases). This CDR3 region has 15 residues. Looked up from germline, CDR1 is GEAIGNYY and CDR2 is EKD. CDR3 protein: CACDTVGNHTDKLIF. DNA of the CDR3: TGTGCCTGTGACACCGTGGGGAATCACACCGACAAACTCATCTTT.

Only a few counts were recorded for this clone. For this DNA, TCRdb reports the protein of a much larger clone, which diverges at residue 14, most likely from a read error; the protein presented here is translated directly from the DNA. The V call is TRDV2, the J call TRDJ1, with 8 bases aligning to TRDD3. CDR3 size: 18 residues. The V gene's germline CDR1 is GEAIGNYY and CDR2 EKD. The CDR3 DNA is TGTGCCTGTGACACCGTACTGGGGGTCCCCCTCTACACCAATAAACTCATCTTT. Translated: CACDTVLGVPLYTNKLIF.

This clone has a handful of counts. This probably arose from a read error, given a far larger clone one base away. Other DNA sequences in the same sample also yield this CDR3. CDR3 protein: CACDSLLGDRGGIQGERYTDKLIF. DNA of the CDR3: TGTGCCTGTGACAGTCTCCTGGGGGATAGGGGGGGGATACAGGGCGAAAGGTACACCGATAAACTCATCTTT. The chain recombines TRDV2 with TRDJ1; 10 positions match TRDD3. The germline gives CDR1 GEAIGNYY, CDR2 EKD. J gave up 0 bases and V 2 bases, and 29 bases lay outside the gene matches. The CDR3 loop spans 24 amino acids.

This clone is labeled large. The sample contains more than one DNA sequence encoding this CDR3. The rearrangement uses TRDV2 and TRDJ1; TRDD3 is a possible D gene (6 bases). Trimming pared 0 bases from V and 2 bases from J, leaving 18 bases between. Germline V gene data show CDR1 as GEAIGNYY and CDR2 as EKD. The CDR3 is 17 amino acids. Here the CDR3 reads CACDTVGGKTDTDKLIF. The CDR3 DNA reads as TGTGCCTGTGACACCGTTGGGGGGAAAACGGATACCGATAAACTCATCTTT.

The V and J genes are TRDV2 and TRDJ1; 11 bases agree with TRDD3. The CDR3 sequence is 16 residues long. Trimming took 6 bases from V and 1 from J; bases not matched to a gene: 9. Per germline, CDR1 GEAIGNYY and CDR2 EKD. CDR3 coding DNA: TGTGCCTGTCTTCTACTGGGGGATAGGCGCACCGATAAACTCATCTTT. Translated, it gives CACLLLGDRRTDKLIF.

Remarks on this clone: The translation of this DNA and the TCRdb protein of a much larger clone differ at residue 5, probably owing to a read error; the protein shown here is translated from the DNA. The CDR3: CACDPAGWGPTYTDKLIF. For the CDR3, the DNA is TGTGCCTGTGACCCCGCTGGGTGGGGACCAACTTACACCGATAAACTCATTTTT. This chain links TRDV2 with TRDJ1, with TRDD3 as a possible D gene (5 bases). This CDR3 is 18 amino acids long. The V gene's germline CDR1 is GEAIGNYY and CDR2 EKD.

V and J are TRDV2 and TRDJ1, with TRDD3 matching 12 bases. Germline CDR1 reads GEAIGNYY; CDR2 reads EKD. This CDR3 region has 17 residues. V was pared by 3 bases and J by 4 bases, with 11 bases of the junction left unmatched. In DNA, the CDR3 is TGTGCCTGTGACTTACTGGGGGATACTCAGAACCACGATAAACTCATCTTT. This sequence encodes CACDLLGDTQNHDKLIF.

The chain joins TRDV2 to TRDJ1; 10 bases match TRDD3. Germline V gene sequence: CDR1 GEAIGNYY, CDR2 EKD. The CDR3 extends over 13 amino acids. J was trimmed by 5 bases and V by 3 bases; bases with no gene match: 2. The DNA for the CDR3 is TGTGCCTGTGACGGACTGGGGGATGATAAACTCATCTTT. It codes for CACDGLGDDKLIF.

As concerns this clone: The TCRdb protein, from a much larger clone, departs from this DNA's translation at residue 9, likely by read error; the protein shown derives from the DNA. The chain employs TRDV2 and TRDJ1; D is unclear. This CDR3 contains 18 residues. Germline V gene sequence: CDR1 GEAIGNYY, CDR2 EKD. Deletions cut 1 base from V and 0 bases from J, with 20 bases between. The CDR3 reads CACDTVVTEGPYTDKLIF. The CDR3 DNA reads TGTGCCTGTGACACTGTGGTTACTGAGGGACCGTACACCGATAAACTCATCTTT.

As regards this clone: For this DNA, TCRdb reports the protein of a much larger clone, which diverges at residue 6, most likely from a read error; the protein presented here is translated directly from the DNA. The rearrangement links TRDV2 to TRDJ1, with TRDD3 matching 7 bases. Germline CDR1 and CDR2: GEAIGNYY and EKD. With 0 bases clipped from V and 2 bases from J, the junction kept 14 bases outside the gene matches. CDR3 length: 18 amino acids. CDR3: CACDTALGGLKETDKLIF. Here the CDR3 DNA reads TGTGCCTGTGACACCGCTCTGGGGGGCCTAAAGGAGACCGATAAACTCATCTTT.

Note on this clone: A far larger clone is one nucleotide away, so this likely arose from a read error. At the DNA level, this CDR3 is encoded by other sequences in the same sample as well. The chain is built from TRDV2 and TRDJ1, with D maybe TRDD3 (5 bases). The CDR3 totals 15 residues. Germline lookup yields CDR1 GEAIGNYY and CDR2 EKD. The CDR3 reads CACDTVGAYTDKLIF. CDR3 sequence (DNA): TGTGCCTGTGACACCGTTGGGGCGTACACCGATAAACTTATCTTT.

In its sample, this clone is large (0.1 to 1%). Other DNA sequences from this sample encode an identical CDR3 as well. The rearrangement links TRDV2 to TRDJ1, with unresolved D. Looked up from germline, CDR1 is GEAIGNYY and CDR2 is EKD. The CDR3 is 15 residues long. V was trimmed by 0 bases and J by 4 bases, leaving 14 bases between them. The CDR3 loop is CACDTLGTANDKLIF. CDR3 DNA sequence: TGTGCCTGTGACACCCTCGGGACGGCCAACGATAAACTCATCTTT.

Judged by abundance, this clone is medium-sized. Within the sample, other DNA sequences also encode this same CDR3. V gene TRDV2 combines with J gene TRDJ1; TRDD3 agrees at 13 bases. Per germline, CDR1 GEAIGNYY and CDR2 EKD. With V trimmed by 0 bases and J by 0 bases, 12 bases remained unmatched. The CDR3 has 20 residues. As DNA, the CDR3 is TGTGCCTGTGACACCGTACTACTGGGGGATACGCGGGGGTACACCGATAAACTCATCTTT. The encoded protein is CACDTVLLGDTRGYTDKLIF.

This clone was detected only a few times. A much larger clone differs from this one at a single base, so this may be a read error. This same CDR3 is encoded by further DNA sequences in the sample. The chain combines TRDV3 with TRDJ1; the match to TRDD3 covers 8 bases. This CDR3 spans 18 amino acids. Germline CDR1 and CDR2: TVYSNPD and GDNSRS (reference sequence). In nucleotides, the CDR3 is TGCGCCTTTTTCCTTCGCCACGCGGGATACGCTGACACCGATAAACTCATCTTT. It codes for CAFFLRHAGYADTDKLIF.

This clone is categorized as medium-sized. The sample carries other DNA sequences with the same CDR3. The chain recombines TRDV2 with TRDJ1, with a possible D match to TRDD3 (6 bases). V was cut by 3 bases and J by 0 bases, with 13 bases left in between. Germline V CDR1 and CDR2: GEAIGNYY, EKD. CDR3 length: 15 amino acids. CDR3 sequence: CACDPLGGHTDKLIF. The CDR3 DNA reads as TGTGCCTGTGACCCTCTTGGGGGGCACACCGATAAACTCATCTTT.

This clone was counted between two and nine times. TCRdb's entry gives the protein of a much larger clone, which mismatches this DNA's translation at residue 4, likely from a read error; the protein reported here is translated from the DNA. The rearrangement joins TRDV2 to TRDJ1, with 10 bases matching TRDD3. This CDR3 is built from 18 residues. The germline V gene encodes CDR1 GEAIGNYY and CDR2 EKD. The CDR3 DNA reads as TGTGCCTGTTACACCGGAACTCTTCTGGGGGATATTGAGGATAAACTCATCTTT. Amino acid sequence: CACYTGTLLGDIEDKLIF.

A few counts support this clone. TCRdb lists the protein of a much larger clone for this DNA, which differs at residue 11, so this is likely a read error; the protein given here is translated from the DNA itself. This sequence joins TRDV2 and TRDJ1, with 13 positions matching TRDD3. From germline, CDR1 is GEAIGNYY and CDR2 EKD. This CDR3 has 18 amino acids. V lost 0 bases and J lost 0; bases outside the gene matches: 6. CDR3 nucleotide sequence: TGTGCCTGTGACACCATACTGGGGGATACGCATTACACCGATAAACTCATCTTT. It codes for CACDTILGDTHYTDKLIF.

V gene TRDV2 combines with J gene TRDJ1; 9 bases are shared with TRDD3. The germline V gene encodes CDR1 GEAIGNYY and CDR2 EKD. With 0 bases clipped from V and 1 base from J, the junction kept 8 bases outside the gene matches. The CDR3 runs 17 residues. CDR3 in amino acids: CACDTLNLGDSTDKLIF. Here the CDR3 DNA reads TGTGCCTGTGACACCTTAAACCTGGGGGATTCCACCGATAAACTCATCTTT.